The clone carrying this T cell receptor beta chain has just a few counts. Its antigen is as yet unknown. Data came from immunoSEQ multiplex PCR; TCRdb stores just in-frame clones and leaves some out. The sample lists over 850,000 clones; 70% to 80% were seen once. The sample originates from a study of shared clonotypes between healthy human individuals. The V gene's germline CDR1 is SGHDT and CDR2 YYEEEE. Trimming cost V 4 bases and J 6 bases; bases outside gene matches: 4. The CDR3 has 13 residues. Study-level results: Tissue TCR repertoires likely differ from these blood-only repertoires. Researchers found naive subsets generally carried larger estimated richness than memory subsets. When naive CD4 clonotypes were compared across four donors, about 5% were shared.

Source material: memory CD4+ T cells from PBMCs. Subset: CD45RA-negative fraction. The chain carries TRBV5-6 and TRBJ2-7; TRBD2 matches 10 bases. The receptor was isolated from a man aged 18 to 29 in good health. Some clones in this sample may be carry-over from other donors' samples. The CDR3 sequence is CASSLAGVGEQYF. CDR3 coding DNA: TGTGCCAGCAGCCTAGCGGGAGTGGGCGAGCAGTACTTC. The full variable domain, its missing parts supplied by reference TRBV5-6 and TRBJ2-7, is DAGVTQSPTHLIKTRGQQVTLRCSPKSGHDTVSWYQQALGQGPQFIFQYYEEEERQRGNFPDRFSGHQFPNYSSELNVNALLLGDSALYLCASSLAGVGEQYFGPGTRLTVT.